This TCR beta chain was captured by sequencing in a study of OX40 agonist ivuxolimab in advanced cancers. Measured with immunoSEQ multiplex PCR; TCRdb has only the in-frame clones, and not every one. The sample has about 50,000 clones, nearly 80% seen once. V was clipped by 5 bases and J by 6 bases, with 18 bases between them. This CDR3 contains 15 residues. Germline CDR1 is SGHTA and CDR2 is FQGNSA. V usage is TRBV7-2 and J usage is TRBJ2-3; D is possibly TRBD1 or TRBD2 (6 bases each). This TCR was recovered from an adult with an advanced solid tumor such as melanoma, head and neck, liver or kidney cancer. The source material was CD4+ or CD8+ T cells sorted from blood, sampled in a trial of the OX40 agonist ivuxolimab. The CDR3 loop reads CASSPNGGAVDTQYF. CDR3 in DNA: TGTGCCAGCAGCCCCAACGGGGGCGCGGTTGATACGCAGTATTTT.